This T cell receptor beta chain was profiled in a study of blood T cell repertoires in COVID-19. About the study: The study drew acute and convalescent COVID-19 samples from the United States, Italy and Spain. Sample material is recorded as cDNA or gDNA derived from T cells, B-cell-depleted T cells, or PBMCs.

V shed 2 bases, J shed 7 bases, and the junction held 5 bases outside the gene matches. The CDR3 totals 16 residues. CDR1 is MNHNS, CDR2 SASEGT, per germline. Generated by immunoSEQ multiplex PCR, the TCRdb table keeps only in-frame clones and is missing some. The profile shows fewer than 55,000 clones, around 82% of them singletons. The receptor was isolated from a woman aged 55-69 years with acute or convalescent COVID-19. The chain couples TRBV6-1 to TRBJ1-4; TRBD1 matches 12 bases. The sequencing sample was made of peripheral blood. The CDR3 coding sequence is TGTGCCAGCAGTGAACCGGGACAGGGGGCAGGTGAAAAACTGTTTTTT. It is translated as CASSEPGQGAGEKLFF.